This TCR beta chain was observed in a study of T cell responses to AZD1222 COVID-19 vaccine (dated by TCRdb to 2020 to 2023). In terms of the full investigation: TCR sequencing covered more than 230 trial participants: about 210 given two doses of AZD1222 and some 25 given two doses of MenACWY control vaccine. Trial participants were enrolled by age into subgroups of 18-55, 56-69 and 70-plus years, and around 150, 29 and 61 TCR-sequenced participants, respectively, were included in these subgroups.

The germline V gene yields SNHLY for CDR1 and FYNNEI for CDR2. The CDR3 holds 14 amino acids from the cysteine to the phenylalanine. Of the read, only the CDR3 DNA is kept; its 42 bases are in frame from base 1. V is pared back by 9 bases and J by 5 bases, with 18 bases lying between the germline termini. Taken with the paper, the label for time point translates to: about 28 days (+/-7) after the second vaccine dose. AZD1222 recipients with second doses at about 4 weeks or about 12 weeks were pooled, because spike-specific TCR depth and breadth did not differ between schedules. Vaccinee samples came from UK trials COV001 and COV002, including a single-blind randomized controlled phase 2/3 trial of AZD1222 (ChAdOx1 nCoV-19) in healthy adults. For TCRbeta chain sequencing, PBMC samples were collected from trial participants at day 0 and at day 28 after the second dose. Points on this clone: Its antigen remains unidentified. Within one base of it there is no much larger clone, and no base qualities were kept.

What the study reported, not specific to this receptor: The vaccine-associated CD4 TCRs covered the entire spike protein, and the dominant responses fell in regions 160-218 and 743-854. Because no samples from the day 14 peak response were available, repertoires could be characterized only after the peak T cell response. Nearly half of unique spike-specific TCRs reportedly recognized epitopes outside regions mutated in the B.1.351 and B.1.1.7 variants. The 56-69-year group was small, and its depth increase did not reach significance, likely because of low power. Only five or six AZD1222 recipients were SARS-CoV-2 seropositive at baseline, limiting conclusions about previously exposed vaccinees. A significant rise in spike-specific TCR breadth and depth was observed after two AZD1222 doses relative to day 0 and relative to MenACWY recipients. Participants were mostly white British and included more females than males, and it was suggested by the authors that clonal diversity may have been underestimated.

The CDR3 regions of human TCRbeta chains were subjected to immunosequencing. The study's processing was this. Repertoire TCRs were matched against a reference library of SARS-CoV-2-specific TCRs generated with the MIRA antigen-specificity platform. Breadth was defined as the fraction of unique TCRs that were SARS-CoV-2-associated, and depth was defined as the fraction of total T cells that were SARS-CoV-2-associated. Using the MIRA data, each spike-specific TCR was mapped to the spike region that the TCR reacts to and placed in a CD4 or CD8 class. Log10-transformed breadth and depth values were compared by one-way ANOVA with Sidak's multiple comparisons tests. The source is immuneACCESS, and TCRdb retained only in-frame sequences with V and J called. Part of the clones is not carried over; for the studies checked, unresolved V genes explain less than half of this, and the remainder is unexplained. V, J and clone size derive from that table, while D and trimming were established from the DNA sequence. Here the sample has 80,000 to 100,000 clones; 70% to 90% occur a single time. Clones ranked in the top ten supply 5% of the sample.

The chain joins TRBV2 to TRBJ2-3; tentative D gene TRBD1, with 6 bases matching. This TCR came from an adult who received the AZD1222 COVID-19 vaccine. The sequenced sample was peripheral blood, obtained 28 days after the second AZD1222 dose. The nucleotide sequence reads as follows: TGTGCCAGGGGGAACAGGGCCAGTGAAGATACGCAGTATTTT. Protein translation: CARGNRASEDTQYF.